One sample yielded the 29 T cell receptor beta chains listed below, sequenced in a study of identifying expanded T cells in peripheral blood. Repertoires were generated with immunoSEQ multiplex PCR, while TCRdb's copy carries only in-frame clones and drops some. The repertoire holds 85,000 to 95,000 clones, with around nine tenths as singletons. The sample taken for sequencing was blood. Receptors originate from a person between 18 and 69 years old in good health.

In nucleotides, the CDR3 is TGTGCCAGCAGTTCCCGACCCCGAAATGTTAATTCACCCCTCCACTTT. This gives the protein CASSSRPRNVNSPLHF. The rearrangement joins TRBV28 to TRBJ1-6; D unclear. CDR1 is MDHEN, CDR2 SYDVKM, per germline. V lost 4 bases, J lost 6 bases, and 16 bases lay in between. The CDR3 runs 16 residues. Drawing the rest from reference TRBV28 and TRBJ1-6, the complete variable domain is DVKVTQSSRYLVKRTGEKVFLECVQDMDHENMFWYRQDPGLGLRLIYFSYDVKMKEKGDIPEGYSVSREKKERFSLILESASTNQTSMYLCASSSRPRNVNSPLHFGNGTRLTVT.

The chain uses TRBV9 and TRBJ1-3; D is unresolved. Trimming shortened V by 3 bases and J by 2 bases, and 9 bases separated the two germline ends. The CDR3 consists of 14 residues. Germline V gene sequence: CDR1 SGDLS, CDR2 YYNGEE. The CDR3 is CASSGEPTGNTIYF. In DNA, the CDR3 is TGTGCCAGCAGCGGAGAGCCAACTGGAAACACCATATATTTT.

The chain joins TRBV6-5 to TRBJ2-2, with TRBD1 as a possible D gene (6 bases). The germline gives CDR1 MNHEY, CDR2 SVGAGI. V was cut by 6 bases and J by 7 bases, with 15 bases left in between. The CDR3 runs to 14 residues. CDR3 in amino acids: CASRPGHGHGELFF. In DNA form, the CDR3 reads TGTGCCAGCAGACCGGGACACGGCCACGGGGAGCTGTTTTTT.

The chain links TRBV18 to TRBJ1-1, with D uncertain. Trimming took 2 bases from V and 10 from J, leaving 20 bases between them. Germline V lookup: CDR1 KGHSH, CDR2 LQKENI. The CDR3 loop spans 15 amino acids. The DNA for the CDR3 is TGTGCCAGCTCACCAATTGGCCCCGAGGGCGGGCCAGCTTTCTTT. As protein: CASSPIGPEGGPAFF.

The rearrangement joins TRBV5-1 to TRBJ1-5, with 10 bases lining up with TRBD1. CDR1 is SGHRS and CDR2 is YFSETQ in the germline V gene. The V and J ends lost 0 bases and 6 bases, in that order; junction bases with no gene match: 3. The CDR3 is 15 residues long. This CDR3 reads CASSLAGQGSQPQHF. The CDR3 DNA reads as TGCGCCAGCAGCTTGGCGGGACAGGGGAGTCAGCCCCAGCATTTT.

This clone was recorded once. CDR3 region: CASSPERGGREQFF. The CDR3 DNA follows: TGCGCCAGCAGCCCTGAGCGGGGGGGACGTGAGCAGTTCTTC. This chain joins TRBV5-1 and TRBJ2-1, with 10 nucleotides matching TRBD2. This CDR3 has 14 amino acids. V dropped 4 bases and J dropped 9; count of bases not matched to a gene: 7. In germline, CDR1 is SGHRS, CDR2 YFSETQ.

This sequence joins TRBV7-8 and TRBJ1-1; D gene ambiguous. Germline CDR1 reads SGHVS; CDR2 reads FQNEAQ. This CDR3 spans 16 amino acids. V shed 1 base and J shed 6 bases, with 18 bases lying between them. The CDR3 region has the DNA TGTGCCAGCAGCTTAGACAACCCCGGGTTGGGCCCTGAAGCTTTCTTT. Translation: CASSLDNPGLGPEAFF.

The chain couples TRBV30 to TRBJ2-7; D may be TRBD2 (5 bases). CDR1 GTSNPN and CDR2 SVGIG come from the germline V gene (reference sequence). Trimming cost V 0 bases and J 3 bases, with 12 bases left between them. The CDR3 has 14 amino acids. The CDR3 nucleotides read TGTGCCTGGAGTGTACCTAGAGGGTTCTACGAGCAGTACTTC. It encodes CAWSVPRGFYEQYF.

The sample holds a few counts of this clone. The chain has TRBV7-8 and TRBJ2-7, with a weak D call TRBD1 (6 bases). V was clipped by 1 base and J by 5 bases, with 15 bases between them. Germline V CDR1 and CDR2: SGHVS, FQNEAQ. CDR3 size: 15 residues. Here the CDR3 DNA reads TGTGCCAGCAGCTTAGGGTACTGGGGGCCCCACGAGCAGTACTTC. Protein sequence: CASSLGYWGPHEQYF.

The gene calls are TRBV2 and TRBJ2-7, with TRBD1 identical over 9 bases. Germline V lookup: CDR1 SNHLY, CDR2 FYNNEI. The CDR3 spans 14 residues. V shed 8 bases and J 3 bases; nucleotides not matched to a gene: 8. CDR3 amino acids: CASVSQGAVYEQYF. Here the CDR3 DNA reads TGTGCCAGCGTATCACAGGGGGCGGTCTACGAGCAGTACTTC. Filled out from reference TRBV2 and TRBJ2-7, the complete variable domain reads EPEVTQTPSHQVTQMGQEVILRCVPISNHLYFYWYRQILGQKVEFLVSFYNNEISEKSEIFDDQFSVERPDGSNFTLKIRSTKLEDSAMYFCASVSQGAVYEQYFGPGTRLTVT.

CDR3 in DNA: TGTGCCAGCAGCCAATCATCCGGGGCGTTCACTGAAGCTTTCTTT. Amino acids: CASSQSSGAFTEAFF. The chain couples TRBV16 to TRBJ1-1; D is perhaps TRBD1 (5 bases). The CDR3 covers 15 residues. Per the germline V gene, CDR1 is KGHSY and CDR2 is FQNENV. V lost 0 bases and J lost 4, with 12 bases in between.

The rearrangement links TRBV29-1 to TRBJ2-7; weak D call: TRBD2 (5 bases). Germline assignment: CDR1 SQVTM and CDR2 ANQGSEA. The V and J ends lost 4 bases and 4 bases respectively, with 5 bases between them. This CDR3 has 10 amino acids. In DNA form, the CDR3 reads TGCAGCGTTGTAGCGTACGAGCAGTACTTC. It translates to CSVVAYEQYF.

The rearrangement joins TRBV7-6 to TRBJ2-5, with a weak D call TRBD2 (6 bases). The germline gives CDR1 SGHVS, CDR2 FNYEAQ. CDR3 length: 15 residues. V lost 8 bases and J 1 base, leaving 17 bases between the germline ends. The CDR3 is CASGWAGGIQETQYF. CDR3 DNA sequence: TGTGCCAGCGGTTGGGCCGGGGGTATCCAAGAGACCCAGTACTTC.

The rearrangement uses TRBV7-3 and TRBJ2-1; TRBD2 aligns across 11 bases. This CDR3 is built from 15 residues. Germline CDR1 reads SGHTA; CDR2 reads FQGTGA. J lost 9 bases, V lost 2 bases, and 6 bases had no gene match. CDR3 coding DNA: TGTGCCAGCAGCTTAGGTAGCGGGGGGGCCGTTGAGCAGTTCTTC. It codes for CASSLGSGGAVEQFF. Full variable domain (missing parts from reference TRBV7-3 and TRBJ2-1): GAGVSQTPSNKVTEKGKYVELRCDPISGHTALYWYRQSLGQGPEFLIYFQGTGAADDSGLPNDRFFAVRPEGSVSTLKIQRTERGDSAVYLCASSLGSGGAVEQFFGPGTRLTVL.

The rearrangement links TRBV7-2 to TRBJ2-7; D is ambiguous. Germline V CDR1 and CDR2: SGHTA, FQGNSA. The CDR3 covers 12 residues. V gave up 1 base and J gave up 3 bases, with 4 bases separating them. CDR3 bases: TGTGCCAGCAGCTTAGGGAGCTACGAGCAGTACTTC. Translation: CASSLGSYEQYF.

Note on this clone: Different DNA sequences within this sample yield the same CDR3. The V gene is TRBV4-2, the J gene TRBJ2-7, with D perhaps matching TRBD1 (6 bases). The CDR3 is 15 residues long. V lost 0 bases, J lost 1 base, and 10 bases lay in between. Germline CDR1 is LGHNA and CDR2 is YNFKEQ. CDR3 in DNA: TGTGCCAGCAGCCAAGAAAGGGGGTCGTCCTACGAGCAGTACTTC. Translation: CASSQERGSSYEQYF.

The CDR3 region is CASSLGRPELGEQYF. Written as DNA, the CDR3 is TGTGCCAGCAGCCTGGGACGGCCAGAGTTGGGTGAGCAGTACTTC. V usage is TRBV7-9 and J usage is TRBJ2-7; D may match TRBD1 or TRBD2 (5 bases each). The V end was cut by 5 bases, the J end by 7 bases, with 21 bases between. From germline, CDR1 is SEHNR and CDR2 FQNEAQ (reference sequence). This CDR3 region has 15 residues.

The chain is built from TRBV28 and TRBJ2-1; perhaps D is TRBD1 or TRBD2 (5 bases each). This CDR3 contains 14 residues. Germline values: CDR1 MDHEN, CDR2 SYDVKM. The V end was cut by 7 bases, the J end by 3 bases, with 13 bases between. CDR3 in amino acids: CASTRDGLYNEQFF. CDR3 coding DNA: TGTGCCAGCACCAGGGACGGCCTCTACAATGAGCAGTTCTTC.

This clone showed up just once. V is TRBV30 and J is TRBJ1-2, with D unresolved. Germline V gene sequence: CDR1 GTSNPN, CDR2 SVGIG (reference sequence). The CDR3 has 16 amino acids. The V and J ends lost 5 bases and 2 bases respectively, with 21 bases between them. CDR3 sequence (DNA): TGTGCCTGGTCGATCCCCCTACTTGGTCAGAACTATGGCTACACCTTC. It codes for CAWSIPLLGQNYGYTF.

This chain connects TRBV27 to TRBJ2-7, with 8 positions matching TRBD2. This CDR3 has 13 amino acids. V shed 5 bases, J shed 7 bases, and the junction held 7 bases outside the gene matches. Germline CDR1 MNHEY, CDR2 SMNVEV (reference sequence). CDR3 in DNA: TGTGCCAGCAGTCCCGGACTAGCTTGGGAGCAGTACTTC. Its protein product is CASSPGLAWEQYF.

The chain is built from TRBV6-1 and TRBJ2-5; the D is unclear. The DNA end lines up better with TRBJ2-7; the J call may be wrong. CDR1 is MNHNS, CDR2 SASEGT, per germline. This CDR3 comprises 12 residues. CDR3 sequence: CASSHTPDEQYF. The CDR3 nucleotides read TGTGCCAGCAGCCACACCCCGGACGAGCAGTACTTC.

This clone was counted a few times. The V call is TRBV28, the J call TRBJ2-7; 9 bases fit TRBD2. Trimming took 1 base from V and 5 from J; bases not matched to a gene: 18. Germline V CDR1 and CDR2: MDHEN, SYDVKM. This CDR3 is built from 19 residues. For the CDR3, the DNA is TGTGCCAGCAGTTTATTCCCTACTAGCGGGTTTGGCTTGGTGAACGAGCAGTACTTC. The encoded protein is CASSLFPTSGFGLVNEQYF.

J is TRBJ2-2 and V is TRBV28; 11 bases are shared with TRBD2. The V and J ends lost 2 bases and 7 bases, in that order; junction bases with no gene match: 3. Germline loops: CDR1 MDHEN, CDR2 SYDVKM. The length of the CDR3 is 15 residues. The CDR3 bases are TGTGCCAGCAGTTTAACTAGCGGGAGTGGCGGGGAGCTGTTTTTT. It codes for CASSLTSGSGGELFF.

The chain couples TRBV7-6 to TRBJ2-1; D unresolved. V was clipped by 5 bases and J by 0 bases, with 11 bases between them. Germline lookup yields CDR1 SGHVS and CDR2 FNYEAQ. The CDR3 contains 15 residues. The CDR3 DNA is TGTGCCAGCAGCGCCCAGGAGAGCTCCTACAATGAGCAGTTCTTC. Its translation: CASSAQESSYNEQFF.

This rearrangement joins TRBV7-2 to TRBJ1-1; D not resolved. V lost 1 base and J 1 base, leaving 16 bases between the germline ends. Germline values: CDR1 SGHTA, CDR2 FQGNSA. The CDR3 runs to 17 residues. The CDR3 sequence: CASSLVIVGQTNTEAFF. The CDR3 DNA follows: TGTGCCAGCAGCTTAGTAATCGTAGGGCAGACGAACACTGAAGCTTTCTTT.

The CDR3 loop is CASSQETGSGANVLTF. For the CDR3, the DNA is TGTGCCAGCAGCCAAGAGACAGGGTCTGGGGCCAACGTCCTGACTTTC. The chain links TRBV4-2 to TRBJ2-6; 7 positions match TRBD1. The CDR3 is 16 residues long. The germline gives CDR1 LGHNA, CDR2 YNFKEQ. The V gene end was trimmed by 0 bases and the J gene end by 1 base; junction bases not matched to a gene: 0.

The V and J genes are TRBV6-1 and TRBJ2-7; TRBD2 is a possible D gene (5 bases). CDR1 is MNHNS and CDR2 is SASEGT in the germline V gene. The V gene lost 7 bases and the J gene lost 4 bases, with 20 bases spanning the gap. The CDR3 extends over 15 amino acids. CDR3 amino acids: CASTPDWVPDYEQYF. The CDR3 region has the DNA TGTGCCAGCACCCCGGACTGGGTCCCAGATTACGAGCAGTACTTC.

In regard to this clone: At one boundary the junction diverges from the germline segment, which might be a read error. This rearrangement joins TRBV10-1 to TRBJ2-7, with a weak D call TRBD2 (6 bases). Germline assignment: CDR1 WNHNN and CDR2 SYGVQD (reference sequence). This CDR3 has 13 residues. DNA of the CDR3: TGTGCCAGCAGTCGGGACTCCACCTACGAGCAGTACTTC. Its translation: CASSRDSTYEQYF.

The rearrangement links TRBV29-1 to TRBJ2-3; D might be TRBD1 (7 bases). V lost 6 bases to trimming and J lost 2 bases, with 24 bases between them. Germline loops: CDR1 SQVTM, CDR2 ANQGSEA. The CDR3 is made up of 17 amino acids. CDR3 region: CSVGGGRDHDLTDTQYF. The CDR3 nucleotides read TGCAGCGTCGGAGGGGGCAGGGACCACGATCTCACAGATACGCAGTATTTT.